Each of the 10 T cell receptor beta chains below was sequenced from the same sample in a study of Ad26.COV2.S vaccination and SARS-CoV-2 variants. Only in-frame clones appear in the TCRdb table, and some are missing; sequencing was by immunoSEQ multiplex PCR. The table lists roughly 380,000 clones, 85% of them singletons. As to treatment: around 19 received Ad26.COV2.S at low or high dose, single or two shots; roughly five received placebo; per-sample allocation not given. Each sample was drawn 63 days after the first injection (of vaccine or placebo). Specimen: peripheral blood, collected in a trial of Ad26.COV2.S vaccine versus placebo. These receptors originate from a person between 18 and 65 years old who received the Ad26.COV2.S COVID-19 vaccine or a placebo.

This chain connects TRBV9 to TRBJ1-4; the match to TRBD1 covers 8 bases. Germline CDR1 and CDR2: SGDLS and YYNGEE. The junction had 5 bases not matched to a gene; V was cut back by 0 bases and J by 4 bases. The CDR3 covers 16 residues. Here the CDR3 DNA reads TGTGCCAGCAGCGTAGAAGGGGGGACAGGTAATGAAAAACTGTTTTTT. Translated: CASSVEGGTGNEKLFF.

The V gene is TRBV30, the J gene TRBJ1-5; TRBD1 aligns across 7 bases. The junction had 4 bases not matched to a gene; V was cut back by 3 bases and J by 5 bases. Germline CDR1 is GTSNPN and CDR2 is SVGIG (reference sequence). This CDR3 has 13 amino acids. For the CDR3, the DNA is TGTGCCTGGAGGGGACAGAACCATCAGCCCCAGCATTTT. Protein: CAWRGQNHQPQHF.

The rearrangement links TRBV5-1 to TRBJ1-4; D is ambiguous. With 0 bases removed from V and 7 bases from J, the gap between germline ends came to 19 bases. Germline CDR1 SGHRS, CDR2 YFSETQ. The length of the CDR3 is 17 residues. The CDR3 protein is CASSLGGKTQTGEKLFF. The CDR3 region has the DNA TGCGCCAGCAGCTTGGGCGGGAAGACACAGACGGGTGAAAAACTGTTTTTT. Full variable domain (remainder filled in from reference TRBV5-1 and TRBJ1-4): KAGVTQTPRYLIKTRGQQVTLSCSPISGHRSVSWYQQTPGQGLQFLFEYFSETQRNKGNFPGRFSGRQFSNSRSEMNVSTLELGDSALYLCASSLGGKTQTGEKLFFGSGTQLSVL.

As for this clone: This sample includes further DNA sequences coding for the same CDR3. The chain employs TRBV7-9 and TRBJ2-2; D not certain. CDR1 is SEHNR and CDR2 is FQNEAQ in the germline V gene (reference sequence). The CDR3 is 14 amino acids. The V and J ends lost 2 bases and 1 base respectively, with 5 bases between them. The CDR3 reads CASSLLGNTGELFF. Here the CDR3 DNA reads TGTGCCAGCAGCTTATTGGGGAACACCGGGGAGCTGTTTTTT.

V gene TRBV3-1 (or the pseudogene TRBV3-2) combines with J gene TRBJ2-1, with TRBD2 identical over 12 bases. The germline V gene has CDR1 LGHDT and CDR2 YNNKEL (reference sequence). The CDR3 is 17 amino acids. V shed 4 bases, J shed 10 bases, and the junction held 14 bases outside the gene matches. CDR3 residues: CASSPFLAGGPFREQFF. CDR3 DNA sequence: TGTGCCAGCAGCCCTTTCCTAGCGGGAGGGCCCTTTCGGGAGCAGTTCTTC.

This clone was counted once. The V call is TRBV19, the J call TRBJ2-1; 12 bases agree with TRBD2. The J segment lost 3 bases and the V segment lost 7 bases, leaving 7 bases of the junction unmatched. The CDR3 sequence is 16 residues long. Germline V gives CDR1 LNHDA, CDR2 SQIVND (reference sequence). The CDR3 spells CASIKTSGSLYNEQFF. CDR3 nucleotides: TGTGCCAGTATTAAGACTAGCGGGAGTCTCTACAATGAGCAGTTCTTC. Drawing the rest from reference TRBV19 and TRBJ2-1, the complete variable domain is DGGITQSPKYLFRKEGQNVTLSCEQNLNHDAMYWYRQDPGQGLRLIYYSQIVNDFQKGDIAEGYSVSREKKESFPLTVTSAQKNPTAFYLCASIKTSGSLYNEQFFGPGTRLTVL.

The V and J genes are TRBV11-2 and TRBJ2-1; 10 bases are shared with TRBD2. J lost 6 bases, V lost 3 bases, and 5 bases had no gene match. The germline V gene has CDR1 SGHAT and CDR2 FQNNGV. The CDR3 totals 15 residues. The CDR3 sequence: CASSLSGGASNEQFF. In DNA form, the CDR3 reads TGTGCCAGCAGCTTGAGCGGGGGGGCCAGCAATGAGCAGTTCTTC.

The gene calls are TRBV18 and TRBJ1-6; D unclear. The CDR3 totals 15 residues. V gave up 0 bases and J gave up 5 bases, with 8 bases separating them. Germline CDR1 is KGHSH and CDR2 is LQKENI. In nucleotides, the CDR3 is TGTGCCAGCTCACCACCGTTCGGAAATAATTCACCCCTCCACTTT. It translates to CASSPPFGNNSPLHF.

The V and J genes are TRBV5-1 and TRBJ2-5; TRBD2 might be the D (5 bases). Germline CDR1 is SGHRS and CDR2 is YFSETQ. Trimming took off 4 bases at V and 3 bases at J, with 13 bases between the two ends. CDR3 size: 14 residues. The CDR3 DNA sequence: TGCGCCAGCAGCCTCTCTAGCAATGAAGAGACCCAGTACTTC. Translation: CASSLSSNEETQYF.

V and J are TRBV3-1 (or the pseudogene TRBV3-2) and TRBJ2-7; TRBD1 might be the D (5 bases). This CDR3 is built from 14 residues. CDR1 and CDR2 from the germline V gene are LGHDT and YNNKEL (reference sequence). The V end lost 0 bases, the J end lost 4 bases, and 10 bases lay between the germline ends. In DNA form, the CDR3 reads TGTGCCAGCAGCCAAGAGACAGCGCCTTACGAGCAGTACTTC. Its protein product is CASSQETAPYEQYF.